This T cell receptor (beta chain) was identified during a study of T cells expressing NK-cell markers. Study-level information: Underlying the TCR beta repertoires were sorted CD3+CD56+NKG2C+, CD3+CD56+NKG2C- and CD3+CD56-NKG2C+ T cells. One of the eight sequenced donors was seronegative, whereas the other seven were HCMV-seropositive.

Germline CDR1 and CDR2: SGHAT and FQNNGV. The CDR3 extends over 16 amino acids. Template switching by 5'RACE with UMIs generated the TCR beta cDNA. With the 5' RACE reads reprocessed, TCRdb shows one record per CDR3 protein and no DNA. The sample holds roughly 160,000 distinct CDR3 sequences. The chain employs TRBV11-2 and TRBJ2-5; the TRBD1 assignment by TCRdb is unverifiable without DNA. The sample consisted of blood T cells: a sorted CD56 or NKG2C T cell subset, CD4+ or CD8+ T cells, or bulk PBMC T cells (not recorded which). The sequence came from a man aged 18 to 70 in good health. CDR3 residues: CASSFAVGTVKETQYF.